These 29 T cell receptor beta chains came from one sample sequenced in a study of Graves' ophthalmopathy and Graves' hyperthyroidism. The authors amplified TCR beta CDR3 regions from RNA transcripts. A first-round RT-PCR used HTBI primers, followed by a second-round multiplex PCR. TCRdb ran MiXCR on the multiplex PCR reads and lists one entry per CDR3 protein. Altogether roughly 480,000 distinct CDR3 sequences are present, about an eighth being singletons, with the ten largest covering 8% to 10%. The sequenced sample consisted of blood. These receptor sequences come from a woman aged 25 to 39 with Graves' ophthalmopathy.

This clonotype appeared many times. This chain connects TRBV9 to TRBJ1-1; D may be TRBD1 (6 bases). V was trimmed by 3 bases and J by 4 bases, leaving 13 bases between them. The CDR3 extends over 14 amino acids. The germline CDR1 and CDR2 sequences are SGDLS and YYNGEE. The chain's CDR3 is CASSASGGPTEAFF. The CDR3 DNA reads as TGTGCCAGCAGCGCCTCCGGGGGGCCCACTGAAGCTTTCTTT.

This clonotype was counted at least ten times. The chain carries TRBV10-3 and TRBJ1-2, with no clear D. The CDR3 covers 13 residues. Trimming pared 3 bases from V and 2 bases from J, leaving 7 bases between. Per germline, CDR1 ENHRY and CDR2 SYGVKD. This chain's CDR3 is CAISEGNNYGYTF. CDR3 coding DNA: TGTGCCATCAGTGAAGGAAACAACTATGGCTACACCTTC.

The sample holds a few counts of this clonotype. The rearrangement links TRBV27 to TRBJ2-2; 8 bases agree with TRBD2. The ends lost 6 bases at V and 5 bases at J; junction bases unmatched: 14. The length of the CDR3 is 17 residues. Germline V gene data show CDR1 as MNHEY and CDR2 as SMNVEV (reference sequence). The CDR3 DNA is TGTGCCAGCAGCTCACGGGGGGGCGGGGTCCCTACCGGGGAGCTGTTTTTT. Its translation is CASSSRGGGVPTGELFF.

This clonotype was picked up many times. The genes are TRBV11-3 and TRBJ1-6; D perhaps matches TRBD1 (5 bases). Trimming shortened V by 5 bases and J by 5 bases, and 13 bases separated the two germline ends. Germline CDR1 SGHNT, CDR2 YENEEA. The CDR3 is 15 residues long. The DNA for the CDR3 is TGTGCCAGCAGCATGACAGATTGGGATAATTCACCCCTCCACTTT. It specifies CASSMTDWDNSPLHF.

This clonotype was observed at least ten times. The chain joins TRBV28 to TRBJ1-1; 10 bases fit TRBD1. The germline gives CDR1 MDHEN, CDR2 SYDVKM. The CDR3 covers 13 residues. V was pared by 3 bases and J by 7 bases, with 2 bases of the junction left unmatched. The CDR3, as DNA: TGTGCCAGCAGTTTTGGGACAGGGGATGAAGCTTTCTTT. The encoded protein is CASSFGTGDEAFF.

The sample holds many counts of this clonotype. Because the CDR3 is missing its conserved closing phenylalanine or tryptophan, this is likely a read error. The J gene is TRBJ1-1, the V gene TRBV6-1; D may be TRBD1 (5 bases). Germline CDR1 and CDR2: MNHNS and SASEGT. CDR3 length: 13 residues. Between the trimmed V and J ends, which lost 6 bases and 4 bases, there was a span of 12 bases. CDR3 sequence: CASRIQGVTEAFS. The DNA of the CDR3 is TGTGCCAGCAGGATACAAGGGGTCACTGAAGCTTTCTCT.

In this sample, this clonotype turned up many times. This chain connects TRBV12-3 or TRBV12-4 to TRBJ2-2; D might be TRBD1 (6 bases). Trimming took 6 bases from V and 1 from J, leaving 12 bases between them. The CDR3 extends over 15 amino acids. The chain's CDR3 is CASSRTTGNTGELFF. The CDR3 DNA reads TGTGCCAGCAGCAGGACGACAGGGAACACCGGGGAGCTGTTTTTT.

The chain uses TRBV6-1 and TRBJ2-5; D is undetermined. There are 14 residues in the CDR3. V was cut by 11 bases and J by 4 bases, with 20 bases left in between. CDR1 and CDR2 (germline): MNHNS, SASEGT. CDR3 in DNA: TGTGCCGCCCTGTCGGGCCGCCTGGGAGAGACCCAGTACTTC. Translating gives CAALSGRLGETQYF.

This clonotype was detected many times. The DNA of the CDR3 is TGTGCCAGCAGTGAAAGAGGACTAGCGGAGCCTGACGAGCAGTACTTC. Translating it yields CASSERGLAEPDEQYF. The rearrangement links TRBV6-1 to TRBJ2-7, with 10 bases that match TRBD2. With V trimmed by 2 bases and J by 5 bases, 9 bases remained unmatched. The CDR3 consists of 16 residues. Germline V CDR1 and CDR2: MNHNS, SASEGT.

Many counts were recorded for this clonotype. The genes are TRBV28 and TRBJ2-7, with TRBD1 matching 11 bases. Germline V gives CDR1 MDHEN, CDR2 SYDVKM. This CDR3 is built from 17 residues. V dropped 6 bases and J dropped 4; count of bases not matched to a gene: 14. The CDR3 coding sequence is TGTGCCAGCAGCCAACCCTTTGGGGACAGGGGGAATTACGAGCAGTACTTC. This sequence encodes CASSQPFGDRGNYEQYF.

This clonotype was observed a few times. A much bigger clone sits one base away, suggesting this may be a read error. CDR3 nucleotides: TGTGCCAGTGGGACTAGCGGAAACTACGAGCAGTACTTC. Residues: CASGTSGNYEQYF. V gene TRBV19 combines with J gene TRBJ2-7; 11 nucleotides line up with TRBD2. This CDR3 comprises 13 residues. V lost 8 bases and J lost 3; bases outside the gene matches: 3. CDR1 LNHDA and CDR2 SQIVND come from the germline V gene (reference sequence).

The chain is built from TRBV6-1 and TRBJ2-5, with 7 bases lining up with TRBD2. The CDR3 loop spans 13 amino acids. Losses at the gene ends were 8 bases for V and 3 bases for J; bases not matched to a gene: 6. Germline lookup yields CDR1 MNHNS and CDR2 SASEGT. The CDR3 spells CASGLLAEETQYF. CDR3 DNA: TGTGCCAGCGGCCTGCTAGCGGAAGAGACCCAGTACTTC.

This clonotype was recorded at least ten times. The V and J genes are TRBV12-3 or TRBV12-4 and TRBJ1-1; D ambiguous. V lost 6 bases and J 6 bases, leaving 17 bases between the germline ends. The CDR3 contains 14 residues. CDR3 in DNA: TGTGCCAGCAGCCGAACTTGGGCAGGAGCTGAAGCTTTCTTT. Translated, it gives CASSRTWAGAEAFF.

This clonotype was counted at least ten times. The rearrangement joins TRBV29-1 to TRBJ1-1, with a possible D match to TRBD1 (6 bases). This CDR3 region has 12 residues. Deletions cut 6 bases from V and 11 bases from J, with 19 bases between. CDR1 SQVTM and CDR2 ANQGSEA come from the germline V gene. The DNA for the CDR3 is TGCAGCGTATGCCCCAGGGGCAGGAGGGCTTTCTTT. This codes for CSVCPRGRRAFF.

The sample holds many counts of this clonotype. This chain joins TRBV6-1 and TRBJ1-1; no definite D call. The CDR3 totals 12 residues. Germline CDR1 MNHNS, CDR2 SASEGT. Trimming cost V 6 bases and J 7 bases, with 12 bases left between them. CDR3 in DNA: TGTGCCAGCAGCAGAGATTCCAGTGAAGCTTTCTTT. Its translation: CASSRDSSEAFF.

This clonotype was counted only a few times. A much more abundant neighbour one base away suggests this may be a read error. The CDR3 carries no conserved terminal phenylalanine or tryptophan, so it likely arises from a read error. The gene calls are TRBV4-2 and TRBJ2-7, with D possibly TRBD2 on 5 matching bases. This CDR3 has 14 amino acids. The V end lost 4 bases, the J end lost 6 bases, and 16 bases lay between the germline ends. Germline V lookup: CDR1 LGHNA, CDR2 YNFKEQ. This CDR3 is CASSLPEESSEQYL. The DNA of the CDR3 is TGTGCCAGCAGCCTACCGGAGGAATCCAGCGAGCAGTACCTC.

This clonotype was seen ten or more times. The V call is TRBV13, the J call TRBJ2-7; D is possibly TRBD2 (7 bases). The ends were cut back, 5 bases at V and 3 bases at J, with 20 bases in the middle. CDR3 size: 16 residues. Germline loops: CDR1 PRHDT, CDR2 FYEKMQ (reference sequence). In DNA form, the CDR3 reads TGTGCCAGCAGCCATCGGAGGGGGGGGAATCTCTACGAGCAGTACTTC. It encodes CASSHRRGGNLYEQYF.

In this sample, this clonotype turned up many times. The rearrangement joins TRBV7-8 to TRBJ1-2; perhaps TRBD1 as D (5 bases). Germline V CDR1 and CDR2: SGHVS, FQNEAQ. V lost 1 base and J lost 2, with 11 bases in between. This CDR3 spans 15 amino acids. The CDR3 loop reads CASSLGRGGNYGYTF. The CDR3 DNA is TGTGCCAGCAGCTTAGGTCGGGGGGGGAACTATGGCTACACCTTC.

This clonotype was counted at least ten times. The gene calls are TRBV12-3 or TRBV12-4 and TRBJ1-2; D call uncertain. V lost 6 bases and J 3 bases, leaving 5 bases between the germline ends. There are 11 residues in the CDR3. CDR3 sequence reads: CASRKDYGYTF. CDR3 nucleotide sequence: TGTGCCAGCAGGAAGGACTATGGCTACACCTTC.

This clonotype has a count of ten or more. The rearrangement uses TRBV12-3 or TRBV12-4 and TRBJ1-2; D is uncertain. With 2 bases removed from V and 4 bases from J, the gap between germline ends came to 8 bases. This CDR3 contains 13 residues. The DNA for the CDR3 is TGTGCCAGCAGTTTACCGGGGAGCTATGGCTACACCTTC. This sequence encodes CASSLPGSYGYTF.

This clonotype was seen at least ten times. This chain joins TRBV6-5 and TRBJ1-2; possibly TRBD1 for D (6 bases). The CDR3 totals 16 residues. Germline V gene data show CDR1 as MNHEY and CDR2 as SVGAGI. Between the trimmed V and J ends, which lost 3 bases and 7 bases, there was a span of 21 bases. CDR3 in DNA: TGTGCCAGCAGTTATTCCGTAGACAGGTTCCGGGGTGGCTACACCTTC. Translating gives CASSYSVDRFRGGYTF.

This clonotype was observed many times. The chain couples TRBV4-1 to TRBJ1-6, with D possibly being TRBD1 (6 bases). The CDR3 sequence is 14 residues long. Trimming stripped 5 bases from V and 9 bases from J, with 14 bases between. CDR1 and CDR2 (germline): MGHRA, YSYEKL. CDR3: CASSTQGYGSPLHF. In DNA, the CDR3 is TGCGCCAGCAGCACACAGGGTTACGGTTCACCCCTCCACTTT.

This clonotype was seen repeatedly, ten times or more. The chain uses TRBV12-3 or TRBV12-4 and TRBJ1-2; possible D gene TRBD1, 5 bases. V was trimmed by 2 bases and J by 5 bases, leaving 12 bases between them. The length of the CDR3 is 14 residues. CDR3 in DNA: TGTGCCAGCAGTTTAATCACTGGGGGGTATGGCTACACCTTC. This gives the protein CASSLITGGYGYTF.

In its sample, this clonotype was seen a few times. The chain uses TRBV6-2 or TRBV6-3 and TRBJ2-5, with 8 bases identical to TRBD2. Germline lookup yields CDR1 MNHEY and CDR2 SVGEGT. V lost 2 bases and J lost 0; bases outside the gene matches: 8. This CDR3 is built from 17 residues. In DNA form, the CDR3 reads TGTGCCAGCAGTTACCAGATAGCGGGGCCATACCAAGAGACCCAGTACTTC. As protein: CASSYQIAGPYQETQYF.

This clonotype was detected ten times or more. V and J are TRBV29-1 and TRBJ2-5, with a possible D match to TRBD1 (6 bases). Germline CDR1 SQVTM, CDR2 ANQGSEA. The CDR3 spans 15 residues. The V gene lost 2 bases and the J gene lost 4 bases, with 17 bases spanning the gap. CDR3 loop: CSVELGHHAPETQYF. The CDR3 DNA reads TGCAGCGTTGAACTGGGACATCACGCCCCAGAGACCCAGTACTTC.

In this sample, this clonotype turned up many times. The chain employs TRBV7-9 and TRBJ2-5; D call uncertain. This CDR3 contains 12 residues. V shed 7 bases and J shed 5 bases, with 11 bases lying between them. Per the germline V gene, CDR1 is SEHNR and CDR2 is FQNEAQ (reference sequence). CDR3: CASTPRTETQYF. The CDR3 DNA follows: TGTGCCAGCACCCCCCGAACGGAGACCCAGTACTTC.

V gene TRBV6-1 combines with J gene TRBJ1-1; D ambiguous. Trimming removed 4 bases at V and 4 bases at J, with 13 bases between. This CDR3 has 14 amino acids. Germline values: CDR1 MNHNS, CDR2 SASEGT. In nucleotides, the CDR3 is TGTGCCAGCAGTGGCGCCCAATGGGGCACTGAAGCTTTCTTT. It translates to CASSGAQWGTEAFF.

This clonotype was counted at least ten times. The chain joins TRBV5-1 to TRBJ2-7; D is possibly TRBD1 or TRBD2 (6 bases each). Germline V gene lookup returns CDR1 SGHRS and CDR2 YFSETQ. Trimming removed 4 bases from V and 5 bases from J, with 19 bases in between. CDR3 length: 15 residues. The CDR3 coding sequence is TGCGCCAGCAGCCCTGGGGGGACATATAGACACGAGCAGTACTTC. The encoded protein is CASSPGGTYRHEQYF.

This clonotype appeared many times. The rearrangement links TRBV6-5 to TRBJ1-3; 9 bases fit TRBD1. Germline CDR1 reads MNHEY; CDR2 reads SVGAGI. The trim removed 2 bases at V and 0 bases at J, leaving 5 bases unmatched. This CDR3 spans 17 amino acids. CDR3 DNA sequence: TGTGCCAGCAGTTACGGGACAGGGACGCGCTCTGGAAACACCATATATTTT. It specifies CASSYGTGTRSGNTIYF.